These 26 T cell receptor beta chains came from one sample sequenced in a study of Ad26.COV2.S vaccination and SARS-CoV-2 variants. This sample's treatment: about 20 received Ad26.COV2.S at low or high dose, single or two shots; 5 received placebo; per-sample allocation not given. Specimen acquisition occurred on day 63 following the initial vaccine or placebo injection. The assay was immunoSEQ multiplex PCR, and TCRdb's table has in-frame clones only and misses some. The table has about half a million clones, around 89% seen once; the top ten hold about 1.5%. This sample comprised peripheral blood, obtained in a trial of Ad26.COV2.S vaccine versus placebo. These receptors were taken from a person aged 18 to 59 who received the Ad26.COV2.S COVID-19 vaccine or a placebo.

V and J are TRBV27 and TRBJ2-1; maybe TRBD2 (5 bases). The V end lost 5 bases, the J end lost 5 bases, and 16 bases lay between the germline ends. Per germline, CDR1 MNHEY and CDR2 SMNVEV (reference sequence). The CDR3 spans 15 residues. CDR3 residues: CASSHTRDPNNEQFF. The DNA of the CDR3 is TGTGCCAGCAGTCACACTAGAGATCCCAACAATGAGCAGTTCTTC.

The chain joins TRBV7-2 to TRBJ1-1, with D possibly being TRBD1 (5 bases). The CDR3 runs to 15 residues. Germline V CDR1 and CDR2: SGHTA, FQGNSA. V gave up 1 base and J gave up 8 bases, with 17 bases separating them. This CDR3 is CASSLGRRRGVEAFF. The CDR3 DNA follows: TGTGCCAGCAGCTTAGGACGGAGGCGGGGGGTAGAAGCTTTCTTT.

This clone appeared a single time. The chain carries TRBV5-5 and TRBJ2-3; 12 bases agree with TRBD1. The CDR3 has 17 residues. Germline loops: CDR1 SGHKS, CDR2 YYEKEE (reference sequence). The ends lost 1 base at V and 3 bases at J; junction bases unmatched: 6. The CDR3 DNA reads as TGTGCCAGCAGCTTGTGGGGACAGGGGGCGGGTACAGATACGCAGTATTTT. Its translation: CASSLWGQGAGTDTQYF.

The rearrangement uses TRBV15 and TRBJ1-2; the D gene is possibly TRBD1 (6 bases). The CDR3 is 15 residues long. Trimming removed 0 bases from V and 4 bases from J, with 12 bases in between. Germline CDR1 and CDR2: LNHNV and YYDKDF (reference sequence). CDR3: CATSRDLAGVYGYTF. The DNA of the CDR3 is TGTGCCACCAGCAGAGATCTGGCAGGGGTCTATGGCTACACCTTC. The complete variable domain, with remaining parts taken from reference TRBV15 and TRBJ1-2, reads DAMVIQNPRYQVTQFGKPVTLSCSQTLNHNVMYWYQQKSSQAPKLLFHYYDKDFNNEADTPDNFQSRRPNTSFCFLDIRSPGLGDTAMYLCATSRDLAGVYGYTFGSGTRLTVV.

The chain couples TRBV7-9 to TRBJ1-1; 11 bases line up with TRBD1. The CDR3 is 14 residues long. Germline CDR1 SEHNR, CDR2 FQNEAQ (reference sequence). With 5 bases clipped from V and 11 bases from J, the junction kept 10 bases outside the gene matches. Here the CDR3 reads CASSHGTGGKRAFF. The CDR3 region has the DNA TGTGCCAGCAGCCATGGGACAGGGGGAAAGAGGGCTTTCTTT.

This clone was detected only once. The junction does not match germline at one end; this may be a read error. The rearrangement joins TRBV27 to TRBJ1-2, with D unclear. CDR1 is MNHEY, CDR2 SMNVEV, per germline (reference sequence). This CDR3 is built from 16 residues. CDR3 region: CASSLSRGQANYGYTF. The CDR3 DNA sequence: TGTGCCAGCAGTCTATCGCGAGGGCAAGCTAACTATGGCTACACCTTC.

CDR3 coding DNA: TGTGCCATCAGTGAGTCTGCACTGGGTATTGACAATCAGCCCCAGCATTTT. Protein product: CAISESALGIDNQPQHF. The gene calls are TRBV10-3 and TRBJ1-5; no clear D. CDR1 is ENHRY and CDR2 is SYGVKD in the germline V gene. The CDR3 consists of 17 residues. V lost 0 bases and J lost 3, with 15 bases in between.

The chain is built from TRBV5-4 and TRBJ2-5, with D unresolved. Between the trimmed V and J ends, which lost 2 bases and 4 bases, there was a span of 9 bases. The CDR3 consists of 13 residues. Germline-derived CDR1 and CDR2 are SGHNT and YYREEE (reference sequence). The CDR3 nucleotides are TGTGCCAGCAGCTTTGAACCTGGAGAGACCCAGTACTTC. Protein sequence: CASSFEPGETQYF. Combining the CDR3 with reference TRBV5-4 and TRBJ2-5 gives the whole variable domain ETGVTQSPTHLIKTRGQQVTLRCSSQSGHNTVSWYQQALGQGPQFIFQYYREEENGRGNFPPRFSGLQFPNYSSELNVNALELDDSALYLCASSFEPGETQYFGPGTRLLVL.

This chain uses TRBV14 with TRBJ1-1; the match to TRBD1 covers 9 bases. V was clipped by 2 bases and J by 7 bases; unmatched bases: 8. The length of the CDR3 is 15 residues. Germline loops: CDR1 SGHDN, CDR2 FVKESK. The CDR3 region is CASSQPGQGGGEAFF. DNA of the CDR3: TGTGCCAGCAGCCAACCGGGACAGGGTGGAGGTGAAGCTTTCTTT.

CDR3 sequence: CASSVGQGKTEAFF. The DNA of the CDR3 is TGTGCCAGCAGCGTAGGACAGGGGAAAACTGAAGCTTTCTTT. The J gene is TRBJ1-1, the V gene TRBV9, with TRBD1 identical over 8 bases. J lost 5 bases, V lost 0 bases, and 3 bases had no gene match. The CDR3 covers 14 residues. Germline CDR1 reads SGDLS; CDR2 reads YYNGEE. The full variable domain, completed using reference TRBV9 and TRBJ1-1, is DSGVTQTPKHLITATGQRVTLRCSPRSGDLSVYWYQQSLDQGLQFLIQYYNGEERAKGNILERFSAQQFPDLHSELNLSSLELGDSALYFCASSVGQGKTEAFFGQGTRLTVV.

This sequence joins TRBV6-5 and TRBJ1-2, with D tentatively TRBD1 (5 bases). V lost 2 bases and J lost 4, with 5 bases in between. The CDR3 spans 12 residues. The germline V gene encodes CDR1 MNHEY and CDR2 SVGAGI. The chain's CDR3 is CASSYQGYGYTF. The CDR3 DNA is TGTGCCAGCAGTTACCAGGGCTATGGCTACACCTTC.

In its sample, this clone was seen once. The chain is built from TRBV19 and TRBJ2-7, with 11 bases lining up with TRBD2. Germline CDR1 is LNHDA and CDR2 is SQIVND (reference sequence). V was pared by 3 bases and J by 0 bases, with 7 bases of the junction left unmatched. The CDR3 loop spans 17 amino acids. DNA of the CDR3: TGTGCCAGTAGTATTCGGCTAGCGGGAGGACTCTCCTACGAGCAGTACTTC. Translated: CASSIRLAGGLSYEQYF.

Notes on this clone: Different DNA sequences within this sample yield the same CDR3. This chain uses TRBV19 with TRBJ2-7, with TRBD2 identical over 9 bases. Germline-derived CDR1 and CDR2 are LNHDA and SQIVND (reference sequence). The CDR3 length is 15 residues. V shed 3 bases and J 0 bases; nucleotides not matched to a gene: 3. Here the CDR3 DNA reads TGTGCCAGTAGTATCAGCGGGAGGAGCTCCTACGAGCAGTACTTC. This sequence encodes CASSISGRSSYEQYF.

The chain joins TRBV3-1 (or the pseudogene TRBV3-2) to TRBJ2-7, with D unresolved. The ends were cut back, 1 base at V and 0 bases at J, with 7 bases in the middle. The CDR3 spans 14 residues. The germline gives CDR1 LGHDT, CDR2 YNNKEL (reference sequence). This CDR3 reads CASSQVGNSYEQYF. Here the CDR3 DNA reads TGTGCCAGCAGCCAAGTGGGCAACTCCTACGAGCAGTACTTC.

The chain couples TRBV2 to TRBJ2-7, with D possibly TRBD1 on 6 matching bases. The CDR3 spans 15 residues. CDR1 and CDR2 (germline): SNHLY, FYNNEI. The V end lost 7 bases, the J end lost 5 bases, and 21 bases lay between the germline ends. This CDR3 reads CASKLLGGGVHEQYF. The DNA of the CDR3 is TGTGCCAGCAAATTATTAGGGGGTGGAGTGCACGAGCAGTACTTC.

The rearrangement joins TRBV19 to TRBJ1-3; D gene uncertain. Looked up from germline, CDR1 is LNHDA and CDR2 is SQIVND (reference sequence). The CDR3 totals 13 residues. V was pared by 8 bases and J by 0 bases, with 8 bases between. The CDR3 DNA reads as TGTGCCAGTGAAGGAAACTCTGGAAACACCATATATTTT. Residues: CASEGNSGNTIYF.

The V and J genes are TRBV6-1 and TRBJ1-2, with D perhaps TRBD1 (6 bases). Trimming shortened V by 2 bases and J by 5 bases, and 12 bases separated the two germline ends. This CDR3 has 14 amino acids. Per the germline V gene, CDR1 is MNHNS and CDR2 is SASEGT. CDR3 sequence: CASSESSGAYGYTF. CDR3 DNA: TGTGCCAGCAGTGAATCGTCAGGGGCTTATGGCTACACCTTC.

J is TRBJ2-7 and V is TRBV6-5, with 8 bases aligning to TRBD1. The CDR3 is 15 amino acids. Germline trimming cut 6 bases from V and 1 base from J; bases unmatched to any gene: 8. Germline V gives CDR1 MNHEY, CDR2 SVGAGI. DNA for the CDR3: TGTGCCAGCAGCCACGCACAGGGGGGATCCTACGAGCAGTACTTC. This sequence encodes CASSHAQGGSYEQYF.

Points on this clone: The same CDR3 is also encoded by other DNA sequences in this sample. This chain links TRBV27 with TRBJ1-5; TRBD1 might be the D (5 bases). CDR1 and CDR2 (germline): MNHEY, SMNVEV (reference sequence). This CDR3 spans 14 amino acids. Trimming took off 5 bases at V and 2 bases at J, with 10 bases between the two ends. CDR3 in DNA: TGTGCCAGCAGTCCCCAGGGAGGCAATCAGCCCCAGCATTTT. Protein: CASSPQGGNQPQHF.

The V gene is TRBV7-9, the J gene TRBJ2-7; D is unclear. CDR1 SEHNR and CDR2 FQNEAQ come from the germline V gene (reference sequence). Trimming shortened V by 2 bases and J by 4 bases, and 9 bases separated the two germline ends. The CDR3 extends over 13 amino acids. CDR3 region: CASSLSPRYEQYF. The CDR3 nucleotides are TGTGCCAGCAGCTTAAGTCCAAGGTACGAGCAGTACTTC.

The chain has TRBV18 and TRBJ2-7; TRBD1 agrees at 11 bases. CDR3 length: 16 residues. Germline assignment: CDR1 KGHSH and CDR2 LQKENI. After removal of 3 bases from V and 6 bases from J, the junction contained 10 bases not matched to a gene. DNA for the CDR3: TGTGCCAGCTCACCCCGGGGGACAGGGGGTCAAGGCGAGCAGTACTTC. The encoded protein is CASSPRGTGGQGEQYF. Supplemented by reference TRBV18 and TRBJ2-7, the full variable domain reads NAGVMQNPRHLVRRRGQEARLRCSPMKGHSHVYWYRQLPEEGLKFMVYLQKENIIDESGMPKERFSAEFPKEGPSILRIQQVVRGDSAAYFCASSPRGTGGQGEQYFGPGTRLTVT.

As to this clone: Other nucleotide sequences in the sample specify the same CDR3. The V and J genes are TRBV3-1 (or the pseudogene TRBV3-2) and TRBJ2-7; unclear D gene. Germline V CDR1 and CDR2: LGHDT, YNNKEL (reference sequence). The CDR3 covers 11 residues. Trimming took off 2 bases at V and 4 bases at J, with 3 bases between the two ends. The CDR3 DNA follows: TGTGCCAGCAGCCAAAGATACGAGCAGTACTTC. Amino acids: CASSQRYEQYF.

This chain connects TRBV6-5 to TRBJ1-2, with unresolved D. The CDR3 runs 13 residues. Per the germline V gene, CDR1 is MNHEY and CDR2 is SVGAGI. V shed 7 bases and J shed 4 bases, with 13 bases lying between them. The CDR3 here is CASTILLFYGYTF. The CDR3 DNA follows: TGTGCCAGCACAATTCTACTATTCTATGGCTACACCTTC.

The chain recombines TRBV29-1 with TRBJ1-1, with a possible D match to TRBD1 (5 bases). Trimming cost V 1 base and J 7 bases, with 10 bases left between them. Germline CDR1 SQVTM, CDR2 ANQGSEA. The CDR3 is made up of 12 amino acids. Written as DNA, the CDR3 is TGCAGCGTTGAAGGACAGACGGTTGAAGCTTTCTTT. Translated, it gives CSVEGQTVEAFF.

The V and J genes are TRBV6-5 and TRBJ2-7; a possible D gene is TRBD2 (5 bases). The V end lost 0 bases, the J end lost 3 bases, and 12 bases lay between the germline ends. Germline-derived CDR1 and CDR2 are MNHEY and SVGAGI. The CDR3 covers 15 residues. CDR3 coding DNA: TGTGCCAGCAGTTACTCCGGGATGGGCAACTACGAGCAGTACTTC. Translating it yields CASSYSGMGNYEQYF.

The V call is TRBV9, the J call TRBJ1-3; D perhaps matches TRBD1 (5 bases). Germline V gives CDR1 SGDLS, CDR2 YYNGEE. V was shortened by 4 bases and J by 0 bases, with 11 bases between the two germline ends. There are 15 residues in the CDR3. In nucleotides, the CDR3 is TGTGCCAGCAGCCCGCCAGGGAGCTCTGGAAACACCATATATTTT. It translates to CASSPPGSSGNTIYF.